This TCR beta chain was observed in a study of blood T cell repertoires in COVID-19 (dated by TCRdb to the early 2020s). Context from the whole study: The collaborator samples originated in the United States, Italy and Spain and spanned the acute and convalescent phases of COVID-19. The repertoires were released in a freely available public database meant as a resource for research on the immune response to SARS-CoV-2. A de-identified subject ID, COVID-19 status, age in years and sex were almost always included in the sample metadata. The samples were drawn from two sources: the first 160 participants of the ongoing ImmuneRACE study, and 1,200 or so subjects contributed by 6 global collaborators. The prospective study material was composed of cDNA or gDNA derived from T cells, B-cell-depleted T cells, or PBMCs. The dataset comprised deeply sampled blood TCRbeta repertoires from subjects exposed to, actively infected with, or recovered from COVID-19. Where available, HLA class I and class II types were taken from metadata supplied by the sample provider and were not determined by assay-based typing. Overall study results and their limits: The quantity of clinical and demographic metadata differed by source and by participant and was supplied without curation.

TCRbeta CDR3 regions were amplified from genomic DNA using the immunoSEQ Assay, a bias-controlled multiplex PCR. Regarding the original processing steps: Within the assay, amplification of reference gene primers was used to estimate how many nucleated cells each sample contained. To quantify the absolute abundance of each unique TCRbeta CDR3 rearrangement, sequence reads were collapsed and filtered. For each sample, productive Simpson clonality was calculated as the square root of Simpson's diversity index across productive rearrangements. This is the immuneACCESS table as TCRdb keeps it, with only in-frame sequences that have V and J called. A part of the clones is gone; compared with another copy, unresolved V genes explain less than half, and the rest is unexplained. V and J calls and clone size are those listed in that table; D and trimming were worked out from the DNA. The sample table records tens of thousands of clones; approximately 76% of these occur just once. The biggest ten clones account for more than 6.5% of the sample.

Collaborating institutions collected whole blood in K2EDTA tubes following their own protocols. For TCRbeta analysis, collaborators shipped samples in one of three forms: frozen whole blood, isolated PBMCs, or DNA extracted from either of those sample types. Note on this clone: The antigen this receptor binds is unknown. No qualities accompany the bases; no much larger clone lies one base away.

The sample was peripheral blood. The TCR originated in a man in his 70s with acute or convalescent COVID-19.

Here is the DNA: TGTGCCAGCAGCTCAATAGGAACAGGGATCCACGAGCAGTACTTC. Protein translation: CASSSIGTGIHEQYF. In this chain, TRBV28 is recombined with TRBJ2-7; TRBD1 might be the D gene, on 6 matching bases. Trimming at the junction amounts to 6 bases on V and 5 bases on J, and the germline ends lie 20 bases apart. CDR1 and CDR2, looked up from the germline V gene, are MDHEN and SYDVKM. The CDR3 spans 15 residues, from the cysteine through the phenylalanine. Only the CDR3 DNA is retained, 45 bases long and in frame from the first base.